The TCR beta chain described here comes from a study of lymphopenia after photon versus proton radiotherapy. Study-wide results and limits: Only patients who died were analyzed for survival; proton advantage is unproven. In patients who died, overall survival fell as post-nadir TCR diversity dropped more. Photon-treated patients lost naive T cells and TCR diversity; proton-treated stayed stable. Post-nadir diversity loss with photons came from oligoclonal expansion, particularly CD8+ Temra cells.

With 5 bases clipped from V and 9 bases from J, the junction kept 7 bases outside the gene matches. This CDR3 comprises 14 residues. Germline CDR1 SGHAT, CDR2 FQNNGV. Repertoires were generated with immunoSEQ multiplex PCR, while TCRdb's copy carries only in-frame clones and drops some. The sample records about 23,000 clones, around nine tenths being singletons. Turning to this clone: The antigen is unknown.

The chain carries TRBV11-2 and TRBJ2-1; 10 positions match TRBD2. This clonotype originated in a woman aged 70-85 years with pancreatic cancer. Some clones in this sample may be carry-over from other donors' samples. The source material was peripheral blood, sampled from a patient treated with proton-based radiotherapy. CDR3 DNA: TGTGCCAGCAGCCCTAGCGGGAGCGGGGGTGAGCAGTTCTTC. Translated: CASSPSGSGGEQFF.